This TCR beta chain was sequenced in a study of blood T cell repertoires in COVID-19 (dated by TCRdb to the early 2020s). General notes on the study: The collaborator samples originated in the United States, Italy and Spain and spanned the acute and convalescent phases of COVID-19. The prospective study material was composed of cDNA or gDNA derived from T cells, B-cell-depleted T cells, or PBMCs. Subjects who had been exposed to COVID-19, were actively infected with it, or had recovered from it provided the deeply sampled blood TCRbeta repertoires that made up the dataset. The repertoires were released in a freely available public database intended as a resource for research on the immune response to SARS-CoV-2. Samples came from the ongoing ImmuneRACE study (first 160 participants) plus 1,254 subjects from 6 global collaborators. Nearly every sample came with metadata listing a de-identified subject ID, COVID-19 status, age in years and sex. Where available, HLA class I and class II types were taken from metadata supplied by the sample provider and were not determined by assay-based typing.

About this clone: The specificity of this receptor is unknown. Qualities for individual bases were not recorded, and no much larger clone is one base off.

Each collaborating institution followed its own protocols to collect whole blood in K2EDTA tubes. Collaborator samples were shipped for TCRbeta analysis as frozen whole blood, isolated PBMCs, or DNA extracted from either sample type. Results the study describes overall, beyond this receptor: How much clinical and demographic metadata was included differed by source and by participant, and the metadata was provided uncurated.

The CDR3 has 12 amino acids, counting the end cysteine and phenylalanine. Here the CDR3 DNA is all that survives: 36 bases in frame from base 1. Between the V and J ends, shortened by 1 base and 16 bases respectively, the junction contains 11 bases. Sequences SEHNR (CDR1) and FQNEAQ (CDR2) are obtained from the germline V gene (reference sequence). TCRbeta CDR3 regions were amplified from genomic DNA by means of the immunoSEQ Assay, a bias-controlled multiplex PCR. Processing in the source paper ran as follows. The number of nucleated cells in each sample was estimated by amplification of reference gene primers within the assay. To quantify the absolute abundance of each unique TCRbeta CDR3 rearrangement, sequence reads were collapsed and filtered. For each sample, productive Simpson clonality was calculated as the square root of Simpson's diversity index across productive rearrangements. The clones in this table, taken by TCRdb from immuneACCESS, are in-frame only. Not every clone is retained; where verified, under half of the shortfall comes from an unresolved V gene, and the cause of the rest is unknown. D and trimming come from the DNA, and the V and J calls and clone size come from that table. The sample table lists 40,000 to 55,000 clones, 85% to 90% of them with a count of one. The ten most abundant clones make up about 28% of the sample.

The clonotype originates from a human donor in a cohort sampled during active COVID-19. The sample comprised peripheral blood. The chain is assembled from TRBV7-9 and TRBJ1-6; the D gene is perhaps TRBD1, on 6 matching bases. CDR3 protein: CASSLDQGLLHF. The sequenced DNA: TGTGCCAGCAGCTTAGACCAGGGGCTGCTCCACTTT.